One sample yielded the 4 T cell receptor beta chains listed below, sequenced in a study of shared clonotypes between healthy human individuals. TCRdb's copy holds only in-frame clones and misses some; the assay was immunoSEQ multiplex PCR. This repertoire shows fewer than 400,000 clones, approximately 79% found once; its top ten account for approximately 10%. The sequencing input was memory CD4+ T cells sorted from blood. Noted subset: CD45RA-negative fraction. The receptors here all came from a man aged 25 to 45 in good health.

The V call is TRBV29-1, the J call TRBJ1-5; 7 positions agree with TRBD1. The CDR3 runs 14 residues. Germline V gives CDR1 SQVTM, CDR2 ANQGSEA. J lost 4 bases, V lost 7 bases, and 10 bases had no gene match. CDR3 residues: CSATTGIRNQPQHF. In nucleotides, the CDR3 is TGCAGCGCTACGACAGGGATTAGGAATCAGCCCCAGCATTTT.

This sequence joins TRBV6-1 and TRBJ2-1, with 10 nucleotides matching TRBD2. The J segment lost 3 bases and the V segment lost 2 bases, leaving 7 bases of the junction unmatched. This CDR3 has 17 amino acids. CDR1 and CDR2 (germline): MNHNS, SASEGT. Here the CDR3 reads CASSEISSGGLYNEQFF. The CDR3 DNA is TGTGCCAGCAGTGAAATTTCTAGCGGGGGCCTCTACAATGAGCAGTTCTTC.

The chain has TRBV5-1 and TRBJ1-6; D remains ambiguous. The V gene lost 0 bases and the J gene lost 6 bases, with 7 bases spanning the gap. The germline gives CDR1 SGHRS, CDR2 YFSETQ. The CDR3 consists of 14 residues. The CDR3 loop is CASSLEWSNSPLHF. The CDR3 coding sequence is TGCGCCAGCAGCTTGGAATGGAGTAATTCACCCCTCCACTTT.

CDR3 in DNA: TGTGCCAGCAGAACCGGGAATTCTTTCTACAATGAGCAGTTCTTC. It translates to CASRTGNSFYNEQFF. The rearrangement uses TRBV27 and TRBJ2-1, with D perhaps matching TRBD2 (5 bases). V was trimmed by 6 bases and J by 3 bases, leaving 15 bases between them. CDR1 and CDR2 from the germline V gene are MNHEY and SMNVEV (reference sequence). The CDR3 has 15 residues.